This record concerns one TCR beta chain sequence. Its antigen is not identified. The CDR3 is 14 residues long. The V and J ends lost 1 base and 5 bases, in that order; junction bases with no gene match: 6. Germline V gene data show CDR1 as SGDLS and CDR2 as YYNGEE. PCR involved 60 Vbeta and 13 Jbeta primers. Clones were read by immunoSEQ multiplex PCR, and TCRdb kept only the in-frame ones, dropping some. The sample has more than 100,000 clones, roughly 79% seen once. The record originates from a study of cytomegalovirus exposure and HLA in healthy donors. Study outcomes and limitations: Apparent HLA restriction characterized most CMV-associated TCR beta chains in a later analysis.

The sequence was collected from a man over 45 in good health and CMV-seropositive. The sequenced sample was PBMCs. The rearrangement links TRBV9 to TRBJ2-7; 7 bases are shared with TRBD2. The CDR3 sequence is CASSVTGRSNEQYF. CDR3 coding DNA: TGTGCCAGCAGCGTAACCGGGAGGAGCAACGAGCAGTACTTC.